The 21 T cell receptor beta chains below were found in one sample sequenced in a study of CD8+ T cells in alopecia areata. Treatment specified: oral pan-JAK inhibitor, 5-10 mg twice daily. As the sequencing template, cDNA was produced by extracting RNA and reverse transcribing it. Assay used: immunoSEQ multiplex PCR; TCRdb lists only in-frame clones, some missing. The table shows 150,000 to 200,000 clones, with roughly three fifths occurring only once. The sequenced sample was CD4+ T cells sorted from blood, obtained at week 4, from a patient treated with tofacitinib. The receptors here all came from a human donor with alopecia areata.

The gene calls are TRBV19 and TRBJ1-5; TRBD1 matches 9 bases. CDR1 and CDR2 (germline): LNHDA, SQIVND (reference sequence). With 5 bases clipped from V and 2 bases from J, the junction kept 4 bases outside the gene matches. The CDR3 runs 15 residues. The CDR3 sequence: CASSGQGLGNQPQHF. CDR3 bases: TGTGCCAGTAGTGGACAGGGGCTGGGCAATCAGCCCCAGCATTTT.

A few counts support this clone. The chain carries TRBV29-1 and TRBJ1-1; tentatively, D is TRBD1 (6 bases). V lost 5 bases, J lost 0 bases, and 13 bases lay in between. This CDR3 is built from 14 residues. Germline V gene lookup returns CDR1 SQVTM and CDR2 ANQGSEA. CDR3 protein: CSVKQGTLNTEAFF. The CDR3 DNA follows: TGCAGCGTTAAGCAGGGGACTTTGAACACTGAAGCTTTCTTT.

The chain employs TRBV29-1 and TRBJ2-3; 11 bases agree with TRBD2. Germline CDR1 is SQVTM and CDR2 is ANQGSEA. CDR3 size: 14 residues. After removal of 7 bases from V and 2 bases from J, the junction contained 5 bases not matched to a gene. The chain's CDR3 is CSADSGGATDTQYF. CDR3 DNA: TGCAGCGCCGATAGCGGGGGGGCCACAGATACGCAGTATTTT.

The table lists this clone with a few counts. This sequence joins TRBV7-9 and TRBJ2-7, with D unclear. Germline V gene lookup returns CDR1 SEHNR and CDR2 FQNEAQ (reference sequence). Trimming took off 3 bases at V and 3 bases at J, with 0 bases between the two ends. This CDR3 is built from 10 residues. This CDR3 is CASSFYEQYF. As DNA, the CDR3 is TGTGCCAGCAGCTTCTACGAGCAGTACTTC. The full variable domain, rest sourced from reference TRBV7-9 and TRBJ2-7, is DTGVSQNPRHKITKRGQNVTFRCDPISEHNRLYWYRQTLGQGPEFLTYFQNEAQLEKSRLLSDRFSAERPKGSFSTLEIQRTEQGDSAMYLCASSFYEQYFGPGTRLTVT.

As DNA, the CDR3 is TGTGCCAGCAGCACCCGCTCGGGGGGCGGGTACTACGAGCAGTACTTC. The encoded protein is CASSTRSGGGYYEQYF. The V gene is TRBV6-6, the J gene TRBJ2-7, with D possibly matching TRBD2 (7 bases). The CDR3 length is 16 residues. The V gene's germline CDR1 is MNHNY and CDR2 SVGAGI (reference sequence). Trimming left V 6 bases short and J 3 bases short, with 21 bases between.

The V and J genes are TRBV30 and TRBJ1-6; the D gene is possibly TRBD1 (6 bases). From germline, CDR1 is GTSNPN and CDR2 SVGIG (reference sequence). The CDR3 runs 16 residues. Trimming cost V 3 bases and J 0 bases, with 12 bases left between them. CDR3 coding DNA: TGTGCCTGGAGCATCGACAGGAGCTCCTATAATTCACCCCTCCACTTT. Translation gives CAWSIDRSSYNSPLHF. Together with reference TRBV30 and TRBJ1-6, the CDR3 gives the full variable domain: SQTIHQWPATLVQPVGSPLSLECTVEGTSNPNLYWYRQAAGRGLQLLFYSVGIGQISSEVPQNLSASRPQDRQFILSSKKLLLSDSGFYLCAWSIDRSSYNSPLHFGNGTRLTVT.

This clone appeared a single time. This chain's CDR3 is CASSSPNTEAFF. CDR3 DNA: TGTGCCAGCAGCTCCCCGAACACTGAAGCTTTCTTT. The rearrangement uses TRBV7-2 and TRBJ1-1; no firm D call. The CDR3 spans 12 residues. V was clipped by 4 bases and J by 1 base, with 4 bases between them. Germline assignment: CDR1 SGHTA and CDR2 FQGNSA.

The chain employs TRBV12-5 and TRBJ1-1, with D uncertain. The CDR3 covers 12 residues. Per the germline V gene, CDR1 is LGHNT and CDR2 is FRNRAP. V lost 7 bases and J 2 bases, leaving 8 bases between the germline ends. This chain's CDR3 is CASAATNTEAFF. CDR3 in DNA: TGTGCTAGTGCCGCTACTAACACTGAAGCTTTCTTT.

V and J are TRBV6-6 and TRBJ1-2, with a weak D call TRBD1 (6 bases). This CDR3 is built from 12 residues. Trimming left V 5 bases short and J 8 bases short, with 12 bases between. Germline CDR1 MNHNY, CDR2 SVGAGI (reference sequence). The chain's CDR3 is CASSTYREGYTF. The CDR3 nucleotides are TGTGCCAGCAGTACCTACAGGGAAGGCTACACCTTC.

This clone appeared a single time. The genes are TRBV28 and TRBJ2-3, with a tentative D call TRBD1 (6 bases). CDR1 and CDR2 from the germline V gene are MDHEN and SYDVKM. This CDR3 contains 15 residues. V was pared by 1 base and J by 5 bases, with 13 bases between. The CDR3 sequence is CASSLSRTAQDTQYF. The CDR3 coding sequence is TGTGCCAGCAGTTTATCAAGGACAGCCCAAGATACGCAGTATTTT.

In its sample, this clone was seen a few times. The chain employs TRBV30 and TRBJ1-2; no reliable D call. This CDR3 is 11 amino acids long. V dropped 0 bases and J dropped 8 bases, with 7 bases sitting between them. Germline CDR1 and CDR2: GTSNPN and SVGIG (reference sequence). In DNA, the CDR3 is TGTGCCTGGAGTGTGGTCAGCGGCTACACCTTC. It specifies CAWSVVSGYTF. Filled out from reference TRBV30 and TRBJ1-2, the complete variable domain reads SQTIHQWPATLVQPVGSPLSLECTVEGTSNPNLYWYRQAAGRGLQLLFYSVGIGQISSEVPQNLSASRPQDRQFILSSKKLLLSDSGFYLCAWSVVSGYTFGSGTRLTVV.

The V call is TRBV5-1, the J call TRBJ1-2; TRBD1 might be the D (6 bases). Looked up from germline, CDR1 is SGHRS and CDR2 is YFSETQ. V was trimmed by 4 bases and J by 4 bases, leaving 14 bases between them. This CDR3 has 14 residues. CDR3 bases: TGCGCCAGCAGCGGCGTAACAGGGTCCTATGGCTACACCTTC. It encodes CASSGVTGSYGYTF.

This chain joins TRBV6-6 and TRBJ2-7; possible D gene TRBD1, 6 bases. From germline, CDR1 is MNHNY and CDR2 SVGAGI (reference sequence). Trimming pared 5 bases from V and 10 bases from J, leaving 15 bases between. The CDR3 runs to 12 residues. The CDR3 spells CASSPVLGAQYF. CDR3 sequence (DNA): TGTGCCAGCAGTCCCGTATTGGGGGCCCAGTACTTC.

CDR3 loop: CASSLTGASNQPQHF. As DNA, the CDR3 is TGCGCCAGCAGCTTGACAGGGGCTAGCAATCAGCCCCAGCATTTT. The V call is TRBV5-1, the J call TRBJ1-5; 7 positions agree with TRBD1. Germline V gene data show CDR1 as SGHRS and CDR2 as YFSETQ. The CDR3 runs 15 residues. V was clipped by 1 base and J by 0 bases; unmatched bases: 1.

This clone has only a few counts. This CDR3 is CASSLGGSLAKNIQYF. The CDR3 coding sequence is TGTGCCAGCAGCTTAGGAGGGTCCCTAGCCAAAAACATTCAGTACTTC. The chain joins TRBV7-2 to TRBJ2-4, with D maybe TRBD2 (5 bases). Trimming took 1 base from V and 0 from J, leaving 10 bases between them. Germline V gives CDR1 SGHTA, CDR2 FQGNSA. The CDR3 loop spans 16 amino acids.

This clone turned up a few times. This chain joins TRBV27 and TRBJ2-1, with D perhaps matching TRBD1 (6 bases). There are 16 residues in the CDR3. Trimming pared 8 bases from V and 0 bases from J, leaving 17 bases between. Germline V CDR1 and CDR2: MNHEY, SMNVEV (reference sequence). The CDR3 here is CASLQTGRGSYNEQFF. The DNA for the CDR3 is TGTGCCAGCCTTCAGACAGGCCGGGGCTCCTACAATGAGCAGTTCTTC.

The rearrangement joins TRBV13 to TRBJ2-4, with a weak D call TRBD2 (6 bases). CDR1 is PRHDT, CDR2 FYEKMQ, per germline (reference sequence). CDR3 length: 13 residues. Trimming pared 5 bases from V and 6 bases from J, leaving 11 bases between. The CDR3 nucleotides read TGTGCCAGCAGCCTCGGACTACCAAACATTCAGTACTTC. The encoded protein is CASSLGLPNIQYF.

V gene TRBV30 combines with J gene TRBJ1-1; 8 bases are a match to TRBD1. The germline V gene has CDR1 GTSNPN and CDR2 SVGIG (reference sequence). V dropped 1 base and J dropped 3; count of bases not matched to a gene: 4. The CDR3 is 14 residues long. CDR3 amino acids: CAWSDRGWDTEAFF. CDR3 in DNA: TGTGCCTGGAGTGACAGGGGGTGGGACACTGAAGCTTTCTTT. The whole variable domain, filled in from reference TRBV30 and TRBJ1-1, reads SQTIHQWPATLVQPVGSPLSLECTVEGTSNPNLYWYRQAAGRGLQLLFYSVGIGQISSEVPQNLSASRPQDRQFILSSKKLLLSDSGFYLCAWSDRGWDTEAFFGQGTRLTVV.

V is TRBV28 and J is TRBJ2-1; possible D gene TRBD1, 6 bases. CDR1 is MDHEN, CDR2 SYDVKM, per germline. Trimming left V 5 bases short and J 5 bases short, with 13 bases between. CDR3 size: 14 residues. CDR3 protein: CASSIGQRNNEQFF. The DNA for the CDR3 is TGTGCCAGCAGTATTGGACAGCGGAACAATGAGCAGTTCTTC. The full variable domain, completed using reference TRBV28 and TRBJ2-1, is DVKVTQSSRYLVKRTGEKVFLECVQDMDHENMFWYRQDPGLGLRLIYFSYDVKMKEKGDIPEGYSVSREKKERFSLILESASTNQTSMYLCASSIGQRNNEQFFGPGTRLTVL.

DNA for the CDR3: TGTGCCAGCAGTGAATCTGACGGCACTGAAGCTTTCTTT. It yields the protein CASSESDGTEAFF. The V gene is TRBV25-1, the J gene TRBJ1-1; D not certain. The CDR3 loop spans 13 amino acids. Germline V gene sequence: CDR1 MGHDK, CDR2 SYGVNS. Trimming pared 1 base from V and 4 bases from J, leaving 7 bases between.

This clone was seen more than once but under ten times. The chain carries TRBV18 and TRBJ2-7; D remains ambiguous. From germline, CDR1 is KGHSH and CDR2 LQKENI. The V gene lost 2 bases and the J gene lost 5 bases, with 7 bases spanning the gap. The CDR3 is 12 residues long. The CDR3 protein is CASSPSSDEQYF. CDR3 nucleotide sequence: TGTGCCAGCTCACCATCCAGCGACGAGCAGTACTTC.